One sample yielded the 3 T cell receptor beta chains listed below, sequenced in a study of T cell responses to AZD1222 COVID-19 vaccine. Method: immunoSEQ multiplex PCR; TCRdb's copy keeps in-frame clones and lacks some. The sample lists approximately 150,000 clones, around 89% seen once, with 4.3% in the top ten. This specimen consisted of peripheral blood, obtained 28 days after the second AZD1222 dose. These receptors were obtained from an adult who received the AZD1222 COVID-19 vaccine.

The V gene is TRBV12-3 or TRBV12-4, the J gene TRBJ2-5; no clear D. V was cut by 3 bases and J by 0 bases, with 5 bases left in between. This CDR3 has 13 residues. The DNA of the CDR3 is TGTGCCAGCAGTTTGGGCCACCAAGAGACCCAGTACTTC. This encodes CASSLGHQETQYF.

The chain uses TRBV11-2 and TRBJ1-4; TRBD1 might be the D (6 bases). CDR3 length: 14 residues. The ends were cut back, 6 bases at V and 1 base at J, with 9 bases in the middle. Per the germline V gene, CDR1 is SGHAT and CDR2 is FQNNGV. The CDR3, as DNA: TGTGCCAGCAGTCTGACAGGAACTAATGAAAAACTGTTTTTT. This codes for CASSLTGTNEKLFF.

The chain recombines TRBV2 with TRBJ1-2; D is uncertain. V gave up 7 bases and J gave up 0 bases, with 12 bases separating them. Germline CDR1 and CDR2: SNHLY and FYNNEI. The CDR3 extends over 14 amino acids. The CDR3 bases are TGTGCCAGCAACCGTCTGTTGTCTAACTATGGCTACACCTTC. Translation gives CASNRLLSNYGYTF.